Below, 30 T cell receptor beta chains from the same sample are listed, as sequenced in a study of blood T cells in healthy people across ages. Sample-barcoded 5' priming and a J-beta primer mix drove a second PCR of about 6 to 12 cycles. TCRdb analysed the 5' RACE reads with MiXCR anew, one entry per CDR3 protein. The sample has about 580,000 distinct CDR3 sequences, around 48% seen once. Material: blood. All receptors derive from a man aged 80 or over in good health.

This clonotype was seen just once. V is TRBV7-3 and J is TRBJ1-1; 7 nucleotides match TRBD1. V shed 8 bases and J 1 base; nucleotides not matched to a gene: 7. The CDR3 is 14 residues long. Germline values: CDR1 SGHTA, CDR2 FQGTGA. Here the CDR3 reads CASAPGTANTEAFF. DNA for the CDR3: TGTGCCAGCGCCCCCGGGACAGCGAACACTGAAGCTTTCTTT.

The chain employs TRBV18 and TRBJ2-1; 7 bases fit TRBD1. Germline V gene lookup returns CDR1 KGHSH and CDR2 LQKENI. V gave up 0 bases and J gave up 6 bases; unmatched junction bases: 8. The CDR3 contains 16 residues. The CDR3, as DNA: TGTGCCAGCTCACCACCGGGAGACAGGGTCGGCAATGAGCAGTTCTTC. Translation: CASSPPGDRVGNEQFF. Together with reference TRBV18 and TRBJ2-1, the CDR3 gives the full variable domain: NAGVMQNPRHLVRRRGQEARLRCSPMKGHSHVYWYRQLPEEGLKFMVYLQKENIIDESGMPKERFSAEFPKEGPSILRIQQVVRGDSAAYFCASSPPGDRVGNEQFFGPGTRLTVL.

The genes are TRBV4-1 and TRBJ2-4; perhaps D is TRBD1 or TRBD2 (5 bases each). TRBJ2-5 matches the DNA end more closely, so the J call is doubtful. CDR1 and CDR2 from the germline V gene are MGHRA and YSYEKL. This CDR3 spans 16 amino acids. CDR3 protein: CASSLGVSGKGKTQYF. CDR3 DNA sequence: TGCGCCAGCAGCCTCGGGGTTTCAGGGAAGGGGAAGACCCAGTACTTC.

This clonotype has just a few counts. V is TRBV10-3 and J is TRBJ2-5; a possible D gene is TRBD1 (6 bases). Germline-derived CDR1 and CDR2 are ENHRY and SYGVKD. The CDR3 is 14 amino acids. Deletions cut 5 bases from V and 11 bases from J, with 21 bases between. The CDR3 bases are TGTGCCATCAGTCCGGGACATAGTGCGGAGGAGCAGTACTTC. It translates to CAISPGHSAEEQYF.

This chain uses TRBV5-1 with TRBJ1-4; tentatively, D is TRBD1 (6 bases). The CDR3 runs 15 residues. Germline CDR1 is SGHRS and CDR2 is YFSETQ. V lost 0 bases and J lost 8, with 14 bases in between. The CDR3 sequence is CASSLGRGSREKLFF. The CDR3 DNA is TGCGCCAGCAGCTTGGGAAGGGGGAGTCGAGAAAAACTGTTTTTT.

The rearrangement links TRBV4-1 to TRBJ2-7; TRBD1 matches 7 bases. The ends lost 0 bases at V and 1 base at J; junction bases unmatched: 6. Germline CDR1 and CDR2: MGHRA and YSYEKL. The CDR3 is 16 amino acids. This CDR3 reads CASSQEGTDLSYEQYF. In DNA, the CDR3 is TGCGCCAGCAGCCAAGAAGGGACAGACCTTTCCTACGAGCAGTACTTC.

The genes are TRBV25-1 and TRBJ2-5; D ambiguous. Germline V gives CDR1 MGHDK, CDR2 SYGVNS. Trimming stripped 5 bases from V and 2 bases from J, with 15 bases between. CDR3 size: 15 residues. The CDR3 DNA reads TGTGCCAGCAGTCCAGAGTGGTCAGGTCAAGAGACCCAGTACTTC. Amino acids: CASSPEWSGQETQYF.

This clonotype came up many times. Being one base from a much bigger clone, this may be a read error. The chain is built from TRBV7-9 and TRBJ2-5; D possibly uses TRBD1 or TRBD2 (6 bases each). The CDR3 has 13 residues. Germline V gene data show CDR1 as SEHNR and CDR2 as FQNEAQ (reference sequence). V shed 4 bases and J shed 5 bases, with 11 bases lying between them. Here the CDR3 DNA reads TGTGCCAGCAGCTGTCAGGGGAGGGAGACCCAGTACTTC. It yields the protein CASSCQGRETQYF.

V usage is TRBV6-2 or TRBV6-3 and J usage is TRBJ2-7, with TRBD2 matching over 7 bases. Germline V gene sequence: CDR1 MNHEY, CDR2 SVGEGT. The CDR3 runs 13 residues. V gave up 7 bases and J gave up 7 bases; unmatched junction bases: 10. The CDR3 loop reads CASNHGLVREQYF. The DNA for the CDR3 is TGTGCCAGCAACCACGGACTAGTTAGGGAGCAGTACTTC.

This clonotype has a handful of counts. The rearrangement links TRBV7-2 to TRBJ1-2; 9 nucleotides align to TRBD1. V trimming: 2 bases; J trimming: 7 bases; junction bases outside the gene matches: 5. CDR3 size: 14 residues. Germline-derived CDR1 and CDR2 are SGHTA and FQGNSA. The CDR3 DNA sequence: TGTGCCAGCAGCTTATTACAGGGGGCTTTTGGCTACACCTTC. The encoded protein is CASSLLQGAFGYTF. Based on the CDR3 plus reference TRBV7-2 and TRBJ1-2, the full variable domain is GAGVSQSPSNKVTEKGKDVELRCDPISGHTALYWYRQSLGQGLEFLIYFQGNSAPDKSGLPSDRFSAERTGGSVSTLTIQRTQQEDSAVYLCASSLLQGAFGYTFGSGTRLTVV.

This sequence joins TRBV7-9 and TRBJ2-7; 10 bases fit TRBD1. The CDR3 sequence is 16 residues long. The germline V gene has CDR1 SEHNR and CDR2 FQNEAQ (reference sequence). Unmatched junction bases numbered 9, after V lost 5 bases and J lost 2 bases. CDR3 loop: CASSPNWDRGAYEQYF. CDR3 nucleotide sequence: TGTGCCAGCAGCCCTAACTGGGACAGGGGAGCCTACGAGCAGTACTTC. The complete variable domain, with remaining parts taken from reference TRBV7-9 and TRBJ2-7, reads DTGVSQNPRHKITKRGQNVTFRCDPISEHNRLYWYRQTLGQGPEFLTYFQNEAQLEKSRLLSDRFSAERPKGSFSTLEIQRTEQGDSAMYLCASSPNWDRGAYEQYFGPGTRLTVT.

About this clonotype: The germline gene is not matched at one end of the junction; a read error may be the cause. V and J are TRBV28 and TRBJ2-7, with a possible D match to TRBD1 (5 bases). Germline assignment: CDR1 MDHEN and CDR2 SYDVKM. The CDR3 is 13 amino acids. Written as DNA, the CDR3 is TGTACCAGCAGTTTATGGACAACCTACGAGCAGTACTTC. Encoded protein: CTSSLWTTYEQYF. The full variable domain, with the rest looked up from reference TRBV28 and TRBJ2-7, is DVKVTQSSRYLVKRTGEKVFLECVQDMDHENMFWYRQDPGLGLRLIYFSYDVKMKEKGDIPEGYSVSREKKERFSLILESASTNQTSMYLCTSSLWTTYEQYFGPGTRLTVT.

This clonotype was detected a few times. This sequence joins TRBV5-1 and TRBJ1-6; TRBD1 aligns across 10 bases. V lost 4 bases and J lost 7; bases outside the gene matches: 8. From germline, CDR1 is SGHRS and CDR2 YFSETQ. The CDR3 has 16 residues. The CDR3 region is CASSAGTGAWNSPLHF. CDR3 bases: TGCGCCAGCAGCGCCGGGACAGGGGCCTGGAATTCACCCCTCCACTTT.

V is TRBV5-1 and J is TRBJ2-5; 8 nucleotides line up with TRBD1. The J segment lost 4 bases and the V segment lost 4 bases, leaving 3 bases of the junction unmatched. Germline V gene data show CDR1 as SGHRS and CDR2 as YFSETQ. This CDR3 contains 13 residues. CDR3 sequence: CASSGQGGETQYF. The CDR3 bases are TGCGCCAGCAGCGGACAGGGTGGAGAGACCCAGTACTTC.

The CDR3 spells CASSSGQSKTEAFF. DNA of the CDR3: TGTGCCAGCTCCTCCGGTCAGTCTAAGACTGAAGCTTTCTTT. The rearrangement joins TRBV18 to TRBJ1-1; D is undetermined. The germline V gene has CDR1 KGHSH and CDR2 LQKENI. Trimming stripped 6 bases from V and 5 bases from J, with 16 bases between. The CDR3 sequence is 14 residues long.

CDR3: CSVDIATEAFF. The CDR3 DNA is TGCAGCGTTGACATTGCCACTGAAGCTTTCTTT. This chain connects TRBV29-1 to TRBJ1-1, with D hard to call. CDR1 and CDR2 from the germline V gene are SQVTM and ANQGSEA. V dropped 3 bases and J dropped 4 bases, with 6 bases sitting between them. This CDR3 has 11 residues.

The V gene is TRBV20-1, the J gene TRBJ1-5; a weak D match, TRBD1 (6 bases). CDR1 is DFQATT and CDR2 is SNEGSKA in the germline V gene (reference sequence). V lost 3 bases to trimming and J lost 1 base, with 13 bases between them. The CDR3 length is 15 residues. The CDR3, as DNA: TGCAGTGCTAGGCCCGGACAGTCAAGCAATCAGCCCCAGCATTTT. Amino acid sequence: CSARPGQSSNQPQHF.

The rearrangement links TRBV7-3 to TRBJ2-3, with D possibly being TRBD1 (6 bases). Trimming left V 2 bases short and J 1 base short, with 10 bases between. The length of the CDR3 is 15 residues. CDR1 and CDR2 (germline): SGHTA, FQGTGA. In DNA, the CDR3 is TGTGCCAGCAGCTTATGGGACAAACGCACAGATACGCAGTATTTT. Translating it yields CASSLWDKRTDTQYF.

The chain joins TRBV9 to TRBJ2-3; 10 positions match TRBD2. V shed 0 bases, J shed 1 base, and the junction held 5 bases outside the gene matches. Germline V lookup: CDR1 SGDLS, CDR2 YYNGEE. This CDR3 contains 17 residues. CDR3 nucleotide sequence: TGTGCCAGCAGCGTAGGGGTAGCGGGGGGTGGCACAGATACGCAGTATTTT. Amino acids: CASSVGVAGGGTDTQYF.

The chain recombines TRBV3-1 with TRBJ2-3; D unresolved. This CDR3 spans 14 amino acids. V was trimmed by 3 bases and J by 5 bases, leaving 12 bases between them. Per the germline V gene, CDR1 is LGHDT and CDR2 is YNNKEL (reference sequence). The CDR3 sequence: CASSHTTAGDTQYF. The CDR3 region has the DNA TGTGCCAGCAGCCATACCACCGCTGGAGATACGCAGTATTTT.

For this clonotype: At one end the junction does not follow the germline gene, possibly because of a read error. DNA for the CDR3: TGTGCCAGCAGCCCCGACAGAGACACAGATACGCAGTATTTC. This encodes CASSPDRDTDTQYF. J is TRBJ2-3 and V is TRBV12-3 or TRBV12-4; TRBD1 might be the D (5 bases). The CDR3 spans 14 residues.

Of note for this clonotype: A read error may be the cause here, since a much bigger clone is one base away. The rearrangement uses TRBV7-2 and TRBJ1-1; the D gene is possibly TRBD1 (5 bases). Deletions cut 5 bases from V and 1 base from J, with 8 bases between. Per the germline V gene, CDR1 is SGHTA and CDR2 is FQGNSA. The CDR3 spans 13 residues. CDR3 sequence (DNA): TGTGCCAGCAGCCAACAGGAGAACACTGAAGCTTTCTTT. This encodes CASSQQENTEAFF.

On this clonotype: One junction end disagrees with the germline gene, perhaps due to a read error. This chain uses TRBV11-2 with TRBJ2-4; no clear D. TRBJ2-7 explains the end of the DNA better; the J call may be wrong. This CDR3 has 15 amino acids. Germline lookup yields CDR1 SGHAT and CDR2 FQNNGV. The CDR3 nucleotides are TGTGCCAGCAGCTCGCTTAGAACAACCTCCCACGAGCAGTACTTC. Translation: CASSSLRTTSHEQYF.

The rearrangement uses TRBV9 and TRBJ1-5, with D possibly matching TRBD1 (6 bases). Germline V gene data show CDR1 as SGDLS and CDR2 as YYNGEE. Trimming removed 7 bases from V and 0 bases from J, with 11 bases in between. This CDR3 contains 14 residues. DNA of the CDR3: TGTGCCAGCGGCGGACAGTATAGCAATCAGCCCCAGCATTTT. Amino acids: CASGGQYSNQPQHF.

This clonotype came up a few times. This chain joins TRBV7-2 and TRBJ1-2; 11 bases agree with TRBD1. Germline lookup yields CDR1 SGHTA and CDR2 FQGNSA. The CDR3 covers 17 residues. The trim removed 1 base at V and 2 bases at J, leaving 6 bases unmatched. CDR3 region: CASSLGGQGAPNYGYTF. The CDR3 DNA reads TGTGCCAGCAGCTTAGGAGGACAGGGGGCACCCAACTATGGCTACACCTTC.

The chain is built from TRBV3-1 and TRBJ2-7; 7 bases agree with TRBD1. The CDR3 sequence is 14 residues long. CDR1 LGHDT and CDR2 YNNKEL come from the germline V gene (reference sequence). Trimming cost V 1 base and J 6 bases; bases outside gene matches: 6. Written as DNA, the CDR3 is TGTGCCAGCAGCCAAGGACACAGGGGCCGCGAGCAGTACTTC. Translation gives CASSQGHRGREQYF.

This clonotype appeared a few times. CDR3 bases: TGTGCCAGCAGTTTGCAATCAGATACGCAGTATTTT. Translation gives CASSLQSDTQYF. The rearrangement uses TRBV12-3 or TRBV12-4 and TRBJ2-3; the D is unclear. CDR3 length: 12 amino acids. Deletions cut 3 bases from V and 4 bases from J, with 5 bases between.

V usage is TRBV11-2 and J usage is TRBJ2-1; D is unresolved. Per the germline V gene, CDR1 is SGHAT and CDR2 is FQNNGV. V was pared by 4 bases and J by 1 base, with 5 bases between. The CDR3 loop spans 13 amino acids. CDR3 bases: TGTGCCAGCAGCTCCCATTCCTACAATGAGCAGTTCTTC. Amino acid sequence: CASSSHSYNEQFF.

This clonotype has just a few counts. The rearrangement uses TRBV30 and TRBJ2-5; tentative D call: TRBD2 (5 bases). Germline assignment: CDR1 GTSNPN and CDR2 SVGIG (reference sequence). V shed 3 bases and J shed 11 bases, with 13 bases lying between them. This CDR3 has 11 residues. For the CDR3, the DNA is TGTGCCTGGAGACAAAACGGGAATCAGTACTTC. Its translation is CAWRQNGNQYF.

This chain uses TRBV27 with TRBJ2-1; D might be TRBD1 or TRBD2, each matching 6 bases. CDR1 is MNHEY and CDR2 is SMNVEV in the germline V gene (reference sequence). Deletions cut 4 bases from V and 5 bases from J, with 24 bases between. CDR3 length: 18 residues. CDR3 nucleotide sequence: TGTGCCAGCAGTTCTCCCCCCCACAGGGTCCGCGGGGACAATGAGCAGTTCTTC. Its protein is CASSSPPHRVRGDNEQFF.